The 4 T cell receptor beta chains reported below all come from one sample, sequenced in a study of blood T cell repertoires in COVID-19 (dated by TCRdb to the early 2020s). The library came from the immunoSEQ multiplex PCR assay. Drawn from immuneACCESS, this table holds only the in-frame rearrangements with V and J called that TCRdb kept. Clones are partly lost; checked studies trace under half to an unresolved V gene and leave the rest unexplained. This sample has roughly 250,000 clones in its table, and roughly 82% of those were observed once. Clones ranked in the top ten supply 4.5% to 6% of the sample. Sequenced sample: peripheral blood. The receptors originated from a woman older than 75 with active or convalescent COVID-19.

This chain connects TRBV5-6 to TRBJ2-3; the D gene is possibly TRBD1 (6 bases). Trimming removed 2 bases from V and 6 bases from J, with 13 bases in between. The germline gives CDR1 SGHDT, CDR2 YYEEEE. This CDR3 contains 14 residues. The CDR3 reads CASSFGQKIDTQYF. The DNA for the CDR3 is TGTGCCAGCAGCTTTGGACAGAAGATCGATACGCAGTATTTT.

The CDR3 region is CASSPGQRNYGYTF. CDR3 sequence (DNA): TGTGCCAGCAGCCCGGGACAAAGAAACTATGGCTACACCTTC. The chain carries TRBV28 and TRBJ1-2; tentative D call: TRBD1 (6 bases). The CDR3 covers 14 residues. V lost 6 bases, J lost 2 bases, and 13 bases lay in between. The germline V gene has CDR1 MDHEN and CDR2 SYDVKM.

The chain is built from TRBV3-1 (or the pseudogene TRBV3-2) and TRBJ1-2, with TRBD1 matching 10 bases. The length of the CDR3 is 15 residues. V gave up 7 bases and J gave up 0 bases; unmatched junction bases: 5. Looked up from germline, CDR1 is LGHDT and CDR2 is YNNKEL (reference sequence). CDR3 in DNA: TGTGCCAGCAATCAGGGGACAGGGGCTAACTATGGCTACACCTTC. Protein: CASNQGTGANYGYTF.

The chain joins TRBV24-1 to TRBJ2-1; D remains unclear. Trimming removed 2 bases from V and 4 bases from J, with 14 bases in between. Germline V gene data show CDR1 as KGHDR and CDR2 as SFDVKD. The CDR3 covers 16 residues. CDR3 residues: CATSDSTPGNYNEQFF. The CDR3 nucleotides are TGTGCCACCAGTGATTCGACCCCAGGAAATTACAATGAGCAGTTCTTC.